The text below deals with one T cell receptor beta chain. This entry comes from a study of control samples from healthy donors and cancer patients. The J segment lost 4 bases and the V segment lost 3 bases, leaving 13 bases of the junction unmatched. The CDR3 is made up of 17 amino acids. CDR1 and CDR2 from the germline V gene are SGDLS and YYNGEE. Assay: immunoSEQ multiplex PCR; the TCRdb copy retains only in-frame clones and omits some. The sample shows about 120,000 clones, 92% of them seen only once. Sequences were obtained from PBMCs. The chain links TRBV9 to TRBJ1-1, with TRBD1 identical over 9 bases. The TCR comes from a man older than 75 with head and neck cancer. The CDR3: CASSGGTGFFVSTEAFF. The CDR3, as DNA: TGTGCCAGCAGCGGCGGGACAGGGTTCTTCGTTAGCACTGAAGCTTTCTTT.